Listed below are T cell receptor beta chains from one sample, sequenced in a study of beta chain features in type 1 diabetes. Repertoires were generated with immunoSEQ multiplex PCR, while TCRdb's copy carries only in-frame clones and drops some. Among about 620,000 clones listed, roughly 15% were seen once. Sequencing input: naive CD4+ T cells from blood. The source of these receptors is a man between 18 and 29 years old in good health. Both conserved end residues are part of each CDR3. D genes are given only for firm matches. For some rows the clone size is stated as once, few or many, or as a class when expanded; others skip it.

D gene	V gene	CDR3 length	clone size	J gene	CDR3 protein	CDR3 DNA
TRBD1	TRBV7-2	16	few	TRBJ2-7	CASSKGQGFNSYEQYF	TGTGCCAGCAGCAAGGGACAGGGTTTTAACTCCTACGAGCAGTACTTC
NA	TRBV9	16	few	TRBJ2-5	CASSVGSVRGQETQYF	TGTGCCAGCAGCGTAGGGTCCGTCCGGGGCCAAGAGACCCAGTACTTC
NA	TRBV14	13	many	TRBJ2-6	CASSQPGANVLTF	TGTGCCAGCAGCCAACCTGGGGCCAACGTCCTGACTTTC
TRBD1	TRBV30	10	few	TRBJ1-1	CAGGQYEAFF	TGTGCCGGGGGACAGTATGAAGCTTTCTTT
NA	TRBV7-2	13	few	TRBJ1-1	CASKQSLNTEAFF	TGTGCCTCTAAACAGTCGCTGAACACTGAAGCTTTCTTT
TRBD2	TRBV15	15	NA	TRBJ2-3	CATSRSLAEGDTQYF	TGTGCCACCAGCAGGTCCCTAGCGGAGGGTGATACGCAGTATTTT
NA	TRBV27	16	NA	TRBJ2-4	CASSSRSDLAKNIQYF	TGTGCCAGCAGTTCCAGATCGGACCTAGCCAAAAACATTCAGTACTTC
TRBD2	TRBV14	16	few	TRBJ2-7	CASSQIGIAGVYEQYF	TGTGCCAGCAGCCAAATCGGGATAGCGGGAGTTTACGAGCAGTACTTC
TRBD2	TRBV9	20	few	TRBJ2-3	CASSVVGGGARLKPTDTQYF	TGTGCCAGCAGCGTAGTGGGCGGGGGGGCCCGACTTAAGCCCACAGATACGCAGTATTTT
TRBD1	TRBV28	15	NA	TRBJ2-1	CASSVQGASYNEQFF	TGTGCCAGCAGTGTACAGGGGGCCTCCTACAATGAGCAGTTCTTC
NA	TRBV10-3	12	NA	TRBJ2-2	CATSGNTGELFF	TGTGCCACCTCGGGGAACACCGGGGAGCTGTTTTTT
TRBD1	TRBV12-5	15	few	TRBJ2-5	CASGGTGGVQETQYF	TGTGCTAGTGGGGGGACAGGAGGCGTTCAGGAGACCCAGTACTTC
NA	TRBV10-3	14	many	TRBJ2-5	CAISESKGRETQYF	TGTGCCATCAGTGAGTCGAAGGGTCGGGAGACCCAGTACTTC
NA	TRBV14	15	few	TRBJ1-4	CASSFASLTNEKLFF	TGTGCCAGCAGCTTTGCCAGCCTAACTAATGAAAAACTGTTTTTT
NA	TRBV7-2	13	NA	TRBJ2-7	CASSLGAPYEQYF	TGTGCCAGCAGCCTAGGAGCCCCCTACGAGCAGTACTTC
TRBD1	TRBV28	16	NA	TRBJ1-3	CASSSPGQGTGNTIYF	TGTGCCAGCAGTTCCCCCGGACAGGGCACTGGAAACACCATATATTTT
TRBD2	TRBV20-1	11	NA	TRBJ2-5	CSASREGTQYF	TGCAGTGCTTCTAGGGAGGGGACCCAGTACTTC
TRBD1	TRBV2	14	few	TRBJ2-5	CASKGLGQKETQYF	TGTGCCAGCAAAGGTCTGGGACAGAAAGAGACCCAGTACTTC
TRBD1	TRBV9	17	NA	TRBJ2-3	CASSSGAGTGRTDTQYF	TGTGCCAGCAGCTCGGGGGCCGGGACAGGCCGCACAGATACGCAGTATTTT
TRBD1	TRBV5-1	15	once	TRBJ1-6	CASSTTGGLNSPLHF	TGCGCCAGCAGCACTACAGGGGGATTAAATTCACCCCTCCACTTT
NA	TRBV6-5	15	NA	TRBJ2-2	CASSQEAVNTGELFF	TGTGCCAGCAGCCAAGAGGCCGTTAACACCGGGGAGCTGTTTTTT
TRBD1	TRBV6-1	16	few	TRBJ1-3	CASSVTGTGSGNTIYF	TGTGCCAGCAGTGTTACCGGGACAGGCTCTGGAAACACCATATATTTT
NA	TRBV5-1	13	NA	TRBJ1-6	CASSLAGRSPLHF	TGCGCCAGCAGCTTGGCAGGAAGGTCACCCCTCCACTTT
TRBD1	TRBV2	14	few	TRBJ1-6	CASSRQGGNSPLHF	TGTGCCAGCAGCAGACAGGGCGGTAATTCACCCCTCCACTTT
TRBD2	TRBV28	16	NA	TRBJ2-2	CASTGAGLRNTGELFF	TGTGCCAGCACAGGAGCGGGACTCCGGAACACCGGGGAGCTGTTTTTT
NA	TRBV18	14	few	TRBJ2-7	CASSPRPTAYEQYF	TGTGCCAGCTCACCAAGACCGACAGCTTACGAGCAGTACTTC
NA	TRBV4-3	14	NA	TRBJ1-2	CASSQGRTSYGYTF	TGCGCCAGCAGCCAAGGGAGGACCTCCTATGGCTACACCTTC
TRBD2	TRBV4-2	18	few	TRBJ2-1	CASSLWTSGISGDNEQFF	TGTGCCAGCAGCCTGTGGACTAGCGGTATAAGTGGGGACAATGAGCAGTTCTTC
NA	TRBV6-6	13	NA	TRBJ1-1	CASSSPLNTEAFF	TGTGCCAGCAGTTCACCTTTGAACACTGAAGCTTTCTTT
TRBD2	TRBV5-4	18	NA	TRBJ2-3	CASSVGLAGPTSTDTQYF	TGTGCCAGCAGCGTGGGACTAGCGGGACCCACTAGCACAGATACGCAGTATTTT
TRBD1	TRBV25-1	18	few	TRBJ1-2	CASSEHPGQGSPAYGYTF	TGTGCCAGCAGTGAACACCCGGGACAGGGAAGTCCCGCCTATGGCTACACCTTC
NA	TRBV6-6	14	few	TRBJ1-2	CASSYGGREGGYTF	TGTGCCAGCAGTTACGGGGGCAGGGAGGGTGGCTACACCTTC
NA	TRBV5-1	14	few	TRBJ1-1	CASSLAAGGTEAFF	TGCGCCAGCAGCTTGGCGGCCGGCGGCACTGAAGCTTTCTTT
TRBD1	TRBV5-1	13	NA	TRBJ2-5	CASSLGTGETQYF	TGCGCCAGCAGCTTGGGGACAGGGGAGACCCAGTACTTC
TRBD1	TRBV5-6	15	few	TRBJ2-7	CASSLPGQGAYEQYF	TGTGCCAGCAGCTTGCCGGGACAGGGAGCCTACGAGCAGTACTTC
NA	TRBV14	14	NA	TRBJ1-6	CASSVGGNNSPLHF	TGTGCCAGCAGCGTGGGGGGAAATAATTCACCCCTCCACTTT
TRBD1	TRBV5-1	14	NA	TRBJ1-2	CASSLGQGAPGYTF	TGCGCCAGCAGCTTGGGACAGGGGGCGCCGGGCTACACCTTC
TRBD2	TRBV5-4	16	NA	TRBJ2-3	CASSSEGLARADTQYF	TGTGCCAGCAGCTCCGAGGGACTAGCAAGGGCAGATACGCAGTATTTT
NA	TRBV4-1	16	once	TRBJ1-1	CASSQGLSNMNTEAFF	TGCGCCAGCAGCCAAGGATTGTCGAACATGAACACTGAAGCTTTCTTT
TRBD1	TRBV18	14	NA	TRBJ1-2	CASSRMGQGDGYTF	TGTGCCAGCTCCCGTATGGGACAGGGCGATGGCTACACCTTC
NA	TRBV11-2	13	NA	TRBJ2-7	CASSFRVSYEQYF	TGTGCCAGCAGCTTCAGGGTGTCCTACGAGCAGTACTTC
TRBD2	TRBV11-2	18	NA	TRBJ2-3	CASSLRGTSGGDTDTQYF	TGTGCCAGCAGCTTAAGGGGAACTAGCGGGGGAGACACAGATACGCAGTATTTT
NA	TRBV9	12	NA	TRBJ2-1	CASSVEGLRQFF	TGTGCCAGCAGCGTAGAAGGGCTAAGGCAGTTCTTC
TRBD2	TRBV4-2	16	NA	TRBJ2-2	CASSQDRTRGTGELFF	TGTGCCAGCAGCCAAGATAGGACTAGAGGGACCGGGGAGCTGTTTTTT
TRBD2	TRBV4-1	18	NA	TRBJ2-3	CASSQAWASAGATDTQYF	TGCGCCAGCAGCCAGGCTTGGGCGTCAGCGGGGGCCACAGATACGCAGTATTTT
NA	TRBV7-9	13	NA	TRBJ1-6	CASSPPGGVTLHF	TGTGCCAGCAGCCCACCGGGAGGTGTCACCCTCCACTTT
TRBD2	TRBV7-2	16	few	TRBJ2-5	CASSLGRRGGPETQYF	TGTGCCAGCAGCTTGGGCAGGCGGGGGGGCCCAGAGACCCAGTACTTC
NA	TRBV27	12	NA	TRBJ2-7	CASSPPSYEQYF	TGTGCCAGCAGCCCCCCGTCCTACGAGCAGTACTTC
TRBD2	TRBV7-6	15	NA	TRBJ2-5	CASSSRGTTQETQYF	TGTGCCAGCAGCTCCCGGGGGACTACTCAAGAGACCCAGTACTTC
TRBD1	TRBV4-2	13	NA	TRBJ2-3	CASSPYRGDTQYF	TGTGCCAGCAGTCCATACAGGGGAGATACGCAGTATTTT
TRBD1	TRBV4-2	16	few	TRBJ2-2	CASSQDDRGIAGELFF	TGTGCCAGCAGCCAAGATGACAGGGGGATAGCCGGGGAGCTGTTTTTT
NA	TRBV15	16	NA	TRBJ2-1	CATSRDQNYGYNEQFF	TGTGCCACCAGCAGGGACCAGAATTATGGCTACAATGAGCAGTTCTTC
TRBD2	TRBV6-6	12	NA	TRBJ2-7	CATSGRTYEQYF	TGTGCCACTAGCGGGCGGACCTACGAGCAGTACTTC
TRBD2	TRBV7-2	19	few	TRBJ2-5	CASSLEGKLAGILPETQYF	TGTGCCAGCAGCTTAGAGGGAAAACTAGCGGGAATTCTGCCCGAGACCCAGTACTTC
NA	TRBV19	11	few	TRBJ2-1	CASGPLWTQFF	TGTGCCAGCGGACCTCTATGGACCCAGTTCTTC
NA	TRBV19	16	few	TRBJ2-7	CASSSRQLRFSYEQYF	TGTGCCAGTAGTTCCCGCCAATTGCGGTTCTCCTACGAGCAGTACTTC
NA	TRBV2	13	few	TRBJ2-7	CASSVPDRNEQYF	TGTGCCAGCAGCGTCCCGGACCGCAACGAGCAGTACTTC
NA	TRBV27	15	few	TRBJ1-6	CASSFTPGARGPLHF	TGTGCCAGCAGTTTCACACCGGGGGCGCGAGGACCCCTCCACTTT
NA	TRBV18	17	NA	TRBJ2-2	CASSPLIAGSTTGELFF	TGTGCCAGCTCACCACTTATAGCAGGGTCGACCACCGGGGAGCTGTTTTTT
TRBD2	TRBV28	15	NA	TRBJ2-7	CASSTTSAENYEQYF	TGTGCCAGCAGTACGACTAGCGCCGAGAACTACGAGCAGTACTTC